This is a list of T cell receptor beta chains from one sample in a study of cytomegalovirus exposure and HLA in healthy donors. Some clones are missing from TCRdb's copy, which holds only in-frame ones; the method was immunoSEQ multiplex PCR. The data hold 120,000 or so clones, with more than 80% observed a single time. The sequenced material came from PBMCs. The receptor source for this set is a male donor in good health and CMV-seronegative. Both conserved end residues are part of each CDR3. The order of the fields is D gene, V gene, clone size, J gene, CDR3 DNA, CDR3 protein. The D gene is left open where the match is weak. Clone size is shown for a subset of rows, as once, few, many or a class of expanded clone.

-	TRBV5-4	-	TRBJ2-3	TGTGCCAGCAGCGTCCGCGGGGATTACGCAGATACGCAGTATTTT	CASSVRGDYADTQYF
-	TRBV11-3	-	TRBJ2-1	TGTGCCAGCAGCTTAGATGGACGGGGGTACGATGAGCAGTTCTTC	CASSLDGRGYDEQFF
TRBD1	TRBV7-9	-	TRBJ2-7	TGTGCCAGCAGCTTAGTGCCCGGGACAGAGATTTACGAGCAGTACTTC	CASSLVPGTEIYEQYF
TRBD1	TRBV5-6	-	TRBJ2-4	TGTGCCAGCAGCCCAGCCGGGACAGGGAGTGGGGCCAAAAACATTCAGTACTTC	CASSPAGTGSGAKNIQYF
-	TRBV30	once	TRBJ1-2	TGTGCCTGGATGCCCCTGGAGGGTCTCGGCTATGGCTACACCTTC	CAWMPLEGLGYGYTF
-	TRBV4-1	-	TRBJ2-2	TGCGCCAGCAGCCAAGGGACACGGTTGGACACCGGGGAGCTGTTTTTT	CASSQGTRLDTGELFF
TRBD1	TRBV4-1	-	TRBJ1-3	TGCGCCAGCAGCCAGCGACAGGGCGGATCCTCTGGAAACACCATATATTTT	CASSQRQGGSSGNTIYF
-	TRBV5-1	-	TRBJ1-1	TGCGCCAGCAGCGTGACAGGGAACACTGAAGCTTTCTTT	CASSVTGNTEAFF
-	TRBV6-5	few	TRBJ2-7	TGTGCCAGCAGTTACATGGGGCGCTACGAGCAGTACTTC	CASSYMGRYEQYF
-	TRBV4-3	-	TRBJ2-2	TGCGCCAGCAGCCAAGGTCCTCTAGCGCTGAACACCGGGGAGCTGTTTTTT	CASSQGPLALNTGELFF
-	TRBV18	-	TRBJ1-2	TGTGCCAGCTCACCACCGGCGGGGCACGGCTACACCTTC	CASSPPAGHGYTF
TRBD2	TRBV7-9	-	TRBJ2-1	TGTGCCAGCAGCTTACGGGGGGGCCGGTGGGACTACAATGAGCAGTTCTTC	CASSLRGGRWDYNEQFF
TRBD1	TRBV28	-	TRBJ1-1	TGTGCCAGCAGACAGGGGGGGGACACTGAAGCTTTCTTT	CASRQGGDTEAFF
-	TRBV13	-	TRBJ2-6	TGTGCCAGCAGCGGTAGTGGGGCCAACGTCCTGACTTTC	CASSGSGANVLTF
TRBD1	TRBV10-3	-	TRBJ2-3	TGTGCCATCAGTGAGCGACAGGGGGGAGGCACAGATACGCAGTATTTT	CAISERQGGGTDTQYF
-	TRBV10-3	few	TRBJ2-5	TGTGCCATCAGTGAAGTGAAAGGCGACTTGGAGACCCAGTACTTC	CAISEVKGDLETQYF
TRBD1	TRBV19	few	TRBJ1-2	TGTGCCAGTAGTTACACCGGGACAGAAGCTAACTATGGCTACACCTTC	CASSYTGTEANYGYTF
-	TRBV9	-	TRBJ2-7	TGTGCCAGCAGCGTAGGGTCTGTAGCCTACGAGCAGTACTTC	CASSVGSVAYEQYF
-	TRBV27	once	TRBJ2-1	TGTGCCAGCAGTTTGAGGACCTACAATGAGCAGTTCTTC	CASSLRTYNEQFF
TRBD2	TRBV15	few	TRBJ2-1	TGTGCCACCAGCAGAGATAGGGTAGCGGGAGCTCGGGTTGAGCAGTTCTTC	CATSRDRVAGARVEQFF
-	TRBV5-6	once	TRBJ2-2	TGTGCCAGCAGGTCTTATACAGGGCCCACCGGGGAGCTGTTTTTT	CASRSYTGPTGELFF
-	TRBV5-5	-	TRBJ2-7	TGTGCCAGCAGCTTCTTGGCGGCGGGCCCCTACGAGCAGTACTTC	CASSFLAAGPYEQYF
TRBD1	TRBV13	few	TRBJ2-7	TGTGCCAGCAGTACAACCCCGGGACAGGGGGCACACGAGCAGTACTTC	CASSTTPGQGAHEQYF
-	TRBV6-6	-	TRBJ2-5	TGTGCCAGCAGTTACCCGGCGGGGAGAGAGACCCAGTACTTC	CASSYPAGRETQYF
-	TRBV7-5	-	TRBJ2-7	TGTGCCAGAAGCTGCGACAGGGCTCGTAGCCCCTACGAGCAGTACTTC	CARSCDRARSPYEQYF
TRBD2	TRBV6-5	few	TRBJ2-7	TGTGCCAGCAGTTACCCGGGGGGCTACGAGCAGTACTTC	CASSYPGGYEQYF
-	TRBV19	-	TRBJ1-3	TGTGCCAGTAGTATACAGGCTGGAAACACCATATATTTT	CASSIQAGNTIYF
-	TRBV6-5	-	TRBJ1-1	TGTGCCAGCAGCCTCGATAGAGTGAACACTGAAGCTTTCTTT	CASSLDRVNTEAFF
-	TRBV5-8	-	TRBJ1-2	TGTGCCAGCAGCATTGCCGGACAGAGCTATGGCTACACCTTC	CASSIAGQSYGYTF
TRBD1	TRBV11-2	-	TRBJ2-4	TGTGCCAGCAGCCCGCTAGGGGGCCATGACATTCAGTACTTC	CASSPLGGHDIQYF
-	TRBV4-1	once	TRBJ1-3	TGCGCCAGCAGCAATCCTTTTGCTGGAAACACCATATATTTT	CASSNPFAGNTIYF
TRBD1	TRBV9	few	TRBJ1-4	TGTGCCAGCAGCGGTGGACAGGGGGCGGGAAAACTGTTTTTT	CASSGGQGAGKLFF
TRBD1	TRBV5-1	-	TRBJ2-7	TGCGCCAGCAGCTTCCGGGTCGACAGGGGGGCCTACGAGCAGTACTTC	CASSFRVDRGAYEQYF
TRBD2	TRBV9	-	TRBJ2-1	TGTGCCAGCAGCGTAGATCCAGCGGGGATTTCCTACAATGAGCAGTTCTTC	CASSVDPAGISYNEQFF
TRBD1	TRBV6-5	-	TRBJ2-7	TGTGCCAGCAAAGAATCCGGGACAGGGAACCACGAGCAGTACTTC	CASKESGTGNHEQYF
TRBD1	TRBV18	few	TRBJ2-3	TGTGCCAGCTCACCAAGGGTAGAGGGGGCAAGTGGAGATACGCAGTATTTT	CASSPRVEGASGDTQYF
-	TRBV19	-	TRBJ1-2	TGTGCCAGTATTAACAGCAACTATGGCTACACCTTC	CASINSNYGYTF
TRBD1	TRBV6-6	-	TRBJ2-7	TGTGCCAGCAGTTACGGTGACAGGGGGCCCTACGAGCAGTACTTC	CASSYGDRGPYEQYF
-	TRBV7-7	-	TRBJ2-3	TGTGCCAGCAGCTCTCCTCGAGTGCTAGCGAGGGGCACAGATACGCAGTATTTT	CASSSPRVLARGTDTQYF
-	TRBV14	-	TRBJ2-7	TGTGCCAGCAGCCAAGGGAGAGAGTACGAGCAGTACTTC	CASSQGREYEQYF
TRBD1	TRBV7-2	-	TRBJ2-1	TGTGCCAGCAGGGGGACAGGGGCAAACTCCTACAATGAGCAGTTCTTC	CASRGTGANSYNEQFF
TRBD1	TRBV10-3	-	TRBJ2-2	TGTGCCGTCGAGACAGGGGGCATTGCCGGGGAGCTGTTTTTT	CAVETGGIAGELFF
-	TRBV2	-	TRBJ1-6	TGTGCCAGCAGTGGCCGGAGCTCCTATAATTCACCCCTCCACTTT	CASSGRSSYNSPLHF
TRBD2	TRBV6-4	once	TRBJ2-7	TGTGCCAGCAGTGAATCACCGGGAGGACACTACGAGCAGTACTTC	CASSESPGGHYEQYF
TRBD1	TRBV5-1	-	TRBJ1-2	TGCGCCAGCAGCTTGAGCCTTGGGACAGTGGTCGGCTACACCTTC	CASSLSLGTVVGYTF
TRBD1	TRBV19	-	TRBJ2-7	TGTGCCAGTAGTTCCCACTACCGGGACAGATCTCCCTACGAGCAGTACTTC	CASSSHYRDRSPYEQYF
TRBD2	TRBV4-1	-	TRBJ2-1	TGCGCCAGCAGCCAAGATGTGGGACTAGCGGGCAATGAGCAGTTCTTC	CASSQDVGLAGNEQFF
TRBD2	TRBV4-1	-	TRBJ2-3	TGCGCCAGCAGCCAAGCAGGGACTACTTCAGATACGCAGTATTTT	CASSQAGTTSDTQYF
-	TRBV5-1	-	TRBJ2-6	TGCGCCAGCAGCTTGGGCAGGGGTACTGGGGCCAACGGCCTGACTTTC	CASSLGRGTGANGLTF
-	TRBV4-1	-	TRBJ2-7	TGCGCCAGCAGCCCAGCGGAGTATGACTACGAGCAGTACTTC	CASSPAEYDYEQYF